This is a list of T cell receptor beta chains from one sample in a study of CD8+ T cells in alopecia areata. Clones were sequenced by immunoSEQ multiplex PCR, and TCRdb holds only the in-frame ones, with some missing. The repertoire has fewer than 250,000 clones, approximately 38% of them found once; the top ten carry just under 0.5%. Sequencing was performed on CD4+ T cells sorted from blood, taken at approximately week 30, from a patient treated with tofacitinib. These receptor sequences come from a human donor with alopecia areata. The CDR3 runs from the conserved cysteine through the conserved F or W. D genes are given only for firm matches. Rows may omit the clone size; those that give it use once, few, many or a size class.

.	TRBV18	TRBJ2-7	.	TGTGCCAGCTCACCAGAAGTACGGGGATCCTACGAGCAGTACTTC	CASSPEVRGSYEQYF
TRBD2	TRBV30	TRBJ2-4	.	TGTGCCTGGAGTGTTTATCGACTAGCGGGAGGTCTAGCCAAAAACATTCAGTACTTC	CAWSVYRLAGGLAKNIQYF
.	TRBV7-9	TRBJ1-2	.	TGTGCCAGCAGCCCACCTAGATTCAGGGGCCTCTATGGCTACACCTTC	CASSPPRFRGLYGYTF
.	TRBV9	TRBJ2-7	.	TGTGCCAGCAGCCCACGGGACACAGTCTACGAGCAGTACTTC	CASSPRDTVYEQYF
.	TRBV10-2	TRBJ1-2	few	TGCGCCAGCAGTGGAGGGGACTATGGCTACACCTTC	CASSGGDYGYTF
.	TRBV9	TRBJ2-2	.	TGTGCCAGCAGCGCTTGGACAGTGAACACCGGGGAGCTGTTTTTT	CASSAWTVNTGELFF
TRBD2	TRBV11-2	TRBJ2-1	few	TGTGCCAGCAGCTTAGGTAGCGGGAGTGGGAATGAGCAGTTCTTC	CASSLGSGSGNEQFF
.	TRBV18	TRBJ1-1	few	TGTGCCAGCTCACCATTACAGGGCACTGAAGCTTTCTTT	CASSPLQGTEAFF
.	TRBV9	TRBJ2-2	.	TGTGCCAGCACCAAAACCGGGACACAGAACACCGGGGAGCTGTTTTTT	CASTKTGTQNTGELFF
.	TRBV4-1	TRBJ2-1	few	TGCGCCAGCAGGCCAAGGGATACGGGAGCCTACAATGAGCAGTTCTTC	CASRPRDTGAYNEQFF
.	TRBV5-4	TRBJ1-5	once	TGTGCCAGCAGCTCCGGTGGGGAGGGTTCCCAGCATTTT	CASSSGGEGSQHF
.	TRBV11-2	TRBJ1-1	.	TGTGCCAGCAGCTTATCCCCTCACACTGAAGCTTTCTTT	CASSLSPHTEAFF
.	TRBV5-1	TRBJ2-7	.	TGCGCCAGCACTGGGGGGAGCTCCTACGAGCAGTACTTC	CASTGGSSYEQYF
TRBD1	TRBV25-1	TRBJ2-7	few	TGTGCCAGCAGTGACTCCGGACAGGGAAGGGGCGAGCAGTACTTC	CASSDSGQGRGEQYF
.	TRBV9	TRBJ2-1	.	TGTGCCAGCAGCGTAGTTGGGGGCTCCTACAATGAGCAGTTCTTC	CASSVVGGSYNEQFF
TRBD1	TRBV25-1	TRBJ2-7	.	TGTGCCAGCAGTGCGGGACAGGGGGTGGGGGAGCAGTACTTC	CASSAGQGVGEQYF
TRBD2	TRBV18	TRBJ2-3	.	TGTGCCAGCGCCGCGCGGGGGGACTACACAGATACGCAGTATTTT	CASAARGDYTDTQYF
TRBD2	TRBV19	TRBJ2-1	few	TGTGCCAGTAGTAGGACTAGCGGGGGACCTGAGCAGTTCTTC	CASSRTSGGPEQFF
.	TRBV29-1	TRBJ2-7	.	TGCAGCGTGGCCGGGACAATGAGGAACGAGCAGTACTTC	CSVAGTMRNEQYF
.	TRBV6-5	TRBJ1-1	.	TGTGCCAGCAGATCCGTAGAGCCGAACACTGAAGCTTTCTTT	CASRSVEPNTEAFF
.	TRBV4-1	TRBJ1-2	.	TGCGCCAGCAGCCAAGGTCTTCCGGGTTCAAACTATGGCTACACCTTC	CASSQGLPGSNYGYTF